Included here is one T cell receptor (beta chain) sequence, with context. The table came from immunoSEQ multiplex PCR; TCRdb's copy has only in-frame clones and leaves some out. The data show about 210,000 clones, over 80% seen once. The CDR3 is made up of 13 amino acids. CDR1 is KGHDR, CDR2 SFDVKD, per germline. V was trimmed by 2 bases and J by 6 bases, leaving 7 bases between them. The source of the sample is a study of blood T cell repertoires in COVID-19. Input material: peripheral blood. This clonotype originated in a man aged 55 to 70 with COVID-19, enrolled during active disease. This chain joins TRBV24-1 and TRBJ2-1; perhaps TRBD2 as D (5 bases). DNA of the CDR3: TGTGCCACCAGTGATTCGGGGATCAATGAGCAGTTCTTC. This sequence encodes CATSDSGINEQFF.